The source of this T cell receptor (beta chain) is a study of T cells in Graves' hyperthyroidism and ophthalmopathy. This clonotype was seen at least ten times. Its antigen remains unidentified. RNA transcripts were the template for amplifying TCR beta CDR3 regions. An initial round of RT-PCR targeting the TCR CDR3 relied on the HTBI primer set. TCRdb used MiXCR to reprocess the multiplex PCR reads, holding one entry per CDR3 protein. The profile shows around 250,000 distinct CDR3 sequences, roughly 15% of them singletons. The germline V and J ends were trimmed by 4 bases and 6 bases, with 16 bases remaining between them. CDR3 size: 14 residues. Per the germline V gene, CDR1 is SGHRS and CDR2 is YFSETQ. Ophthalmopathy cases met thresholds of Clinical Activity Score at least 3, NOSPECS grade at least 4 and duration under 3 months. Clinical symptoms, serum thyroxine and TRAb, thyroid ultrasound and orbital computed tomography together formed the diagnostic basis.

Study-level points and caveats: The model made its ophthalmopathy prediction, and onset followed a median around 6.5 months later.

What was sequenced was blood. The receptor's source is a young woman with Graves' ophthalmopathy. The gene calls are TRBV5-1 and TRBJ1-2; perhaps TRBD1 as D (5 bases). The CDR3, as DNA: TGCGCCAGCAGCGGCCGGGACGCCGGGGATGGCTACACCTTC. As protein: CASSGRDAGDGYTF.